The clone carrying this T cell receptor (beta chain) has more than one count but fewer than ten. Its antigen is not identified. This entry comes from a study of cytomegalovirus exposure and HLA in healthy donors. Sequencing was performed with immunoSEQ multiplex PCR; in TCRdb, only in-frame clones are kept and a portion is missing. Altogether more than 55,000 clones are present, about 88% being singletons, with the ten largest covering roughly 15%. Notes on the study in general: Reportedly, diagnosis of cytomegalovirus status by the classifier showed high specificity and sensitivity. In vitro experiments confirmed that three CMV-associated chains were specific for CMV antigens.

CDR3 length: 14 amino acids. Germline-derived CDR1 and CDR2 are MNHNY and SVGAGI (reference sequence). The trim removed 8 bases at V and 6 bases at J, leaving 9 bases unmatched. Material: PBMCs. The TCR comes from a young woman in good health and CMV-seronegative. The J gene is TRBJ2-2, the V gene TRBV6-6; 7 bases agree with TRBD2. The CDR3: CASRLTSQAGELFF. The CDR3 nucleotides read TGTGCCAGCCGCTTGACTAGCCAGGCCGGGGAGCTGTTTTTT.